This TCR beta chain was captured in a study of shared clonotypes between healthy human individuals. This CDR3 region has 17 residues. Germline CDR1 reads SGHVS; CDR2 reads FNYEAQ. Trimming at V came to 5 bases and at J to 7 bases, leaving 15 bases not matched to a gene. General observations from the study: Limited genetic and exposure-history diversity came from having few donors. Sampling involved blood alone; tissue repertoires likely differ.

Data came from immunoSEQ multiplex PCR; TCRdb stores just in-frame clones and leaves some out. The table has roughly 1.4 million clones, approximately 98.5% seen once; the top ten hold approximately 0.4%. Points on this clone: Its matching antigen is unknown.

The receptor's source is a man in his thirties or forties in good health. The material sequenced was naive CD4+ T cells sorted from blood. Noted subset: CD45RA+ positively selected. The chain carries TRBV7-6 and TRBJ2-1; TRBD1 aligns across 9 bases. For the CDR3, the DNA is TGTGCCAGCAGCACCCGACGGACAGGGGTTGAGGGGAATGAGCAGTTCTTC. Amino acid sequence: CASSTRRTGVEGNEQFF. Drawing the rest from reference TRBV7-6 and TRBJ2-1, the complete variable domain is GAGVSQSPRYKVTKRGQDVALRCDPISGHVSLYWYRQALGQGPEFLTYFNYEAQQDKSGLPNDRFSAERPEGSISTLTIQRTEQRDSAMYRCASSTRRTGVEGNEQFFGPGTRLTVL.